The 10 T cell receptor beta chains below all came from one sample that was sequenced in a study of molecular identifiers for immune sequencing clone quantification. TCRdb re-called the PCR reads through MiXCR, storing one row per CDR3 protein. The sample contains about 500,000 distinct CDR3 sequences, about a quarter of which appear only once. Sequenced material: naive CD8+ T cells from blood, with Jurkat cell RNA spiked in. Subset described: FACS-sorted CD8+CD4-CCR7+CD45RA+ naive T cells. The receptors here all came from a human donor in good health. Some libraries in this study had Jurkat cell RNA spiked in.

As concerns this clonotype: It may be a read error: a sequence one base away is much more abundant. The chain recombines TRBV28 with TRBJ1-2; TRBD1 might be the D (5 bases). Germline values: CDR1 MDHEN, CDR2 SYDVKM. This CDR3 comprises 15 residues. CDR3 region: CVSSSLDSFYYGYTF. CDR3 DNA: TGTGTCAGCAGTTCCCTAGACAGCTTCTACTATGGCTACACCTTC.

The rearrangement links TRBV10-1 to TRBJ2-5, with 9 bases fitting TRBD1. The V gene's germline CDR1 is WNHNN and CDR2 SYGVQD (reference sequence). V shed 0 bases, J shed 5 bases, and the junction held 4 bases outside the gene matches. CDR3 length: 15 residues. This CDR3 reads CASSESDRGLETQYF. The DNA for the CDR3 is TGCGCCAGCAGTGAGTCGGACAGGGGTTTGGAGACCCAGTACTTC.

As regards this clonotype: This may come from a read error, since a much larger clone is one base off. The rearrangement uses TRBV28 and TRBJ2-7, with D perhaps TRBD1 or TRBD2 (5 bases each). V was pared by 7 bases and J by 4 bases, with 38 bases between. The CDR3 contains 21 residues. Germline assignment: CDR1 MDHEN and CDR2 SYDVKM. The CDR3: CASTIRGLGPPEVTRGYEQYF. CDR3 coding DNA: TGTGCCAGCACTATCCGGGGCTTAGGCCCCCCCGAGGTGACCCGGGGTTACGAGCAGTACTTC.

This clonotype was observed many times. The V and J genes are TRBV23-1 and TRBJ1-5; 7 nucleotides align to TRBD1. TRBV23-1 qualifies as an ORF whose function is uncertain. The CDR3 is 14 residues long. Unmatched junction bases numbered 7, after V lost 4 bases and J lost 7 bases. CDR3 nucleotides: TGCGCCAGCAGTCCCCAACAGGGGAGCCAGCCCCAGCATTTT. Its translation is CASSPQQGSQPQHF.

In this sample, this clonotype turned up a few times. The chain joins TRBV28 to TRBJ2-2; tentatively, D is TRBD2 (5 bases). The CDR3 runs to 15 residues. Trimming stripped 3 bases from V and 1 base from J, with 9 bases between. CDR1 MDHEN and CDR2 SYDVKM come from the germline V gene. The CDR3 nucleotides read TGTGCCAGCAGTTTCACACTAGTGAACACCGGGGAGCTGTTTTTT. Amino acids: CASSFTLVNTGELFF.

The chain joins TRBV19 to TRBJ2-5; D is unresolved. V was shortened by 3 bases and J by 5 bases, with 19 bases between the two germline ends. The V gene's germline CDR1 is LNHDA and CDR2 SQIVND (reference sequence). The CDR3 extends over 16 amino acids. This CDR3 reads CASSMGGFTSLETQYF. CDR3 sequence (DNA): TGTGCCAGTAGTATGGGCGGCTTCACGAGTTTGGAGACCCAGTACTTC.

This clonotype was counted a few times. This chain links TRBV27 with TRBJ2-7, with TRBD1 matching over 9 bases. This CDR3 region has 14 residues. Germline-derived CDR1 and CDR2 are MNHEY and SMNVEV (reference sequence). J lost 3 bases, V lost 6 bases, and 6 bases had no gene match. CDR3: CASSLQGAVYEQYF. The DNA for the CDR3 is TGTGCCAGCAGCTTACAGGGGGCTGTCTACGAGCAGTACTTC.

In this sample, this clonotype turned up many times. The rearrangement uses TRBV4-3 and TRBJ1-1; D is perhaps TRBD1 (6 bases). V gave up 3 bases and J gave up 4 bases, with 15 bases separating them. The germline V gene has CDR1 LGHNA and CDR2 YSLEER. CDR3 length equals 15 residues. CDR3 sequence: CASSHWLGGGTEAFF. In nucleotides, the CDR3 is TGCGCCAGCAGCCACTGGCTAGGGGGTGGCACTGAAGCTTTCTTT.

This clonotype was detected a few times. This chain uses TRBV13 with TRBJ1-1, with 12 bases aligning to TRBD1. This CDR3 is built from 16 residues. The germline V gene has CDR1 PRHDT and CDR2 FYEKMQ (reference sequence). Losses at the gene ends were 5 bases for V and 2 bases for J; bases not matched to a gene: 6. CDR3 protein: CASSLRDRGRNTEAFF. The CDR3 DNA follows: TGTGCCAGCAGCCTCCGGGACAGGGGGCGAAACACTGAAGCTTTCTTT.

Remarks on this clonotype: Lacking the conserved final phenylalanine or tryptophan, this CDR3 likely reflects a read error. The chain couples TRBV28 to TRBJ2-7, with 7 nucleotides matching TRBD2. Germline trimming cut 5 bases from V and 3 bases from J; bases unmatched to any gene: 7. CDR3 length equals 14 residues. CDR1 and CDR2 from the germline V gene are MDHEN and SYDVKM. CDR3 amino acids: CASSNSGTNYEQYL. In DNA, the CDR3 is TGTGCCAGCAGTAACTCCGGGACTAACTACGAGCAGTACCTC.